This TCR beta chain was observed in a study of cytomegalovirus exposure and HLA in healthy donors. Notes on the study in general: Roughly uniform depth of sequencing across donors was assumed in presence/absence analyses. Earlier analysis yielded a pattern in which most TCR beta V segments were productive about 90% or about 30% of the time. A later analysis found that most CMV-associated TCR beta chains appeared HLA-restricted. An Asian-associated ancestry cluster reportedly showed fewer N-insertions than the approximately 600-donor mean in a later analysis.

About this clone: No antigen is known for it.

A multiplex PCR was run with 60 Vbeta primers and 13 Jbeta primers. Libraries were prepared by immunoSEQ multiplex PCR; TCRdb keeps only in-frame clonotypes and omits some of them. The table for this sample gives about 190,000 clones. The CDR3 runs 15 residues. V trimming: 5 bases; J trimming: 2 bases; junction bases outside the gene matches: 9. CDR1 KGHSH and CDR2 LQKENI come from the germline V gene. This clonotype was obtained from a man aged 30-40 years in good health and CMV-seronegative. The specimen was PBMCs. V usage is TRBV18 and J usage is TRBJ2-7, with 7 bases lining up with TRBD1. CDR3 protein: CASSIRQGQPYEQYF. In DNA form, the CDR3 reads TGTGCCAGCTCAATAAGACAGGGTCAACCCTACGAGCAGTACTTC.